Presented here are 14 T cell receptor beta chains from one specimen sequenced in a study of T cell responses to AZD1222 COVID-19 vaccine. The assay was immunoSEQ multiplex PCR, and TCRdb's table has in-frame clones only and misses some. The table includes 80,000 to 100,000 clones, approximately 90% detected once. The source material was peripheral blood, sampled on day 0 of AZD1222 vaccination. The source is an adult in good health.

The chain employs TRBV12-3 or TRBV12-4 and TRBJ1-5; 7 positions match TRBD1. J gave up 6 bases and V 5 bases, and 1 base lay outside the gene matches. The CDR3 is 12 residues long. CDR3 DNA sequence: TGTGCCAGCAGTGACAGGGTTCAGCCCCAGCATTTT. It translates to CASSDRVQPQHF.

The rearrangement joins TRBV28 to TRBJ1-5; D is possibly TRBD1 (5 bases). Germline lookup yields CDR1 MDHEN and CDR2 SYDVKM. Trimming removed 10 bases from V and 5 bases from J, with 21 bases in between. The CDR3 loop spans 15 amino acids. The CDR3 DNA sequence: TGTGCCACAGGGTACACTGGGCAGGGATATCAGCCCCAGCATTTT. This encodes CATGYTGQGYQPQHF.

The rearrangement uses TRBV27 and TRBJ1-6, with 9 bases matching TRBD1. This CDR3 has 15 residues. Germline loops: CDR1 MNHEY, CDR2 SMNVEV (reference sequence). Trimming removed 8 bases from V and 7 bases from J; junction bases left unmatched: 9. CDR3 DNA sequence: TGTGCCAGCGGGAAGACCGGGACAGGGAATTCACCCCTCCACTTT. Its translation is CASGKTGTGNSPLHF.

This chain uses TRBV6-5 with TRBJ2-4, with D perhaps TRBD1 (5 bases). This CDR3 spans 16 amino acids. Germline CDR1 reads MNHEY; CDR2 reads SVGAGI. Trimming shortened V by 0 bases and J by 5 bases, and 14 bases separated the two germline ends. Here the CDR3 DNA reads TGTGCCAGCAGTTACTCGAGGCTACAGGTCCAAAACATTCAGTACTTC. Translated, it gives CASSYSRLQVQNIQYF.

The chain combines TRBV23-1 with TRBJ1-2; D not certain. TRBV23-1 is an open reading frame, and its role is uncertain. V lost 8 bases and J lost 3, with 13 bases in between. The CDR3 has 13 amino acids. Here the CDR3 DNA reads TGCGCCAGCTCCCTAACGCGGTACTATGGCTACACCTTC. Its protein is CASSLTRYYGYTF.

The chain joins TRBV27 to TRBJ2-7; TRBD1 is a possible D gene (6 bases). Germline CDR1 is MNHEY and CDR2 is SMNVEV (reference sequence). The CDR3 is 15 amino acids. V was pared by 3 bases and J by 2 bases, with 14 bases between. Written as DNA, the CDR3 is TGTGCCAGCAGTTTTCACGGTAACAGGGCCTACGAGCAGTACTTC. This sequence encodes CASSFHGNRAYEQYF.

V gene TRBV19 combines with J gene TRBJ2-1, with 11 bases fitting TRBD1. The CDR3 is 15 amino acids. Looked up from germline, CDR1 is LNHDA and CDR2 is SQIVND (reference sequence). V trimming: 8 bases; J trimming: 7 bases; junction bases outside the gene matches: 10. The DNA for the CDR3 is TGTGCCAGTTATCCTCCGGGACAGGGGGTAAATGAGCAGTTCTTC. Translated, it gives CASYPPGQGVNEQFF.

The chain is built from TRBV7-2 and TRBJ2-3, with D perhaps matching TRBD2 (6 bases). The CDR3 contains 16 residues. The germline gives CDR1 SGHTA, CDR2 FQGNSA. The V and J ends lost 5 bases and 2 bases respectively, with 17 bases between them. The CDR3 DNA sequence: TGTGCCAGCAGCCCAAGCGGGCGCGGGACCACAGATACGCAGTATTTT. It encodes CASSPSGRGTTDTQYF.

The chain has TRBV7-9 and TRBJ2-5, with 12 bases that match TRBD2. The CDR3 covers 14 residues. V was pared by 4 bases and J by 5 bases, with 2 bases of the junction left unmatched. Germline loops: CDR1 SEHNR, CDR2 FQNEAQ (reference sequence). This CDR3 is CASSWTSGTETQYF. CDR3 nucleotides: TGTGCCAGCAGCTGGACTAGCGGGACGGAGACCCAGTACTTC.

As DNA, the CDR3 is TGTGCCAGCAGGGTACAGGGGGCGCGGGAGACCCAGTACTTC. This encodes CASRVQGARETQYF. The chain joins TRBV28 to TRBJ2-5; TRBD1 agrees at 9 bases. The CDR3 length is 14 residues. Unmatched junction bases numbered 7, after V lost 6 bases and J lost 5 bases. Germline V gives CDR1 MDHEN, CDR2 SYDVKM.

In nucleotides, the CDR3 is TGTGCCAGCAGCCAGGCCGGGACCAGGGAGTACTTC. It is translated as CASSQAGTREYF. The gene calls are TRBV3-1 (or the pseudogene TRBV3-2) and TRBJ2-7; D might be TRBD1 or TRBD2, each matching 5 bases. The ends were cut back, 3 bases at V and 11 bases at J, with 14 bases in the middle. Per the germline V gene, CDR1 is LGHDT and CDR2 is YNNKEL (reference sequence). This CDR3 region has 12 residues.

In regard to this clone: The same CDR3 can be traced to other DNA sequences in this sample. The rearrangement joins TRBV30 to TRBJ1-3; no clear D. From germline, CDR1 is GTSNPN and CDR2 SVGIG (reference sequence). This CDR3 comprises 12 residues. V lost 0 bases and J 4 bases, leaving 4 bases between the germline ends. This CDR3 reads CAWSVTGNTIYF. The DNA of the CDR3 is TGTGCCTGGAGTGTGACGGGAAACACCATATATTTT.

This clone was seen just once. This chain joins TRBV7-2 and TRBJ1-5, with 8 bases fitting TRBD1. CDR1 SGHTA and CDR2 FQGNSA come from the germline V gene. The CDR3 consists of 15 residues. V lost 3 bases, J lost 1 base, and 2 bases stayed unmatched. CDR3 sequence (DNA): TGTGCCAGCAGCTTCCAGGGGGCCAGCAATCAGCCCCAGCATTTT. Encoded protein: CASSFQGASNQPQHF.

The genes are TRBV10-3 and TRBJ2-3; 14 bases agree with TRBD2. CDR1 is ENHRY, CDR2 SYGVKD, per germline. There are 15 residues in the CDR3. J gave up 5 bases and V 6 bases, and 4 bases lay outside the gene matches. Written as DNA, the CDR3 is TGTGCCATCAGCCCGGGACTAGCGGGAGTAGATACGCAGTATTTT. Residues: CAISPGLAGVDTQYF.